One and the same sample provided the 22 T cell receptor beta chains below, sequenced in a study of OX40 agonist ivuxolimab in advanced cancers. Using immunoSEQ multiplex PCR, the repertoire was profiled, and TCRdb retains in-frame clones only, with some absent. The table lists roughly 70,000 clones, approximately 78% of them singletons. The sequenced sample was CD4+ or CD8+ T cells sorted from blood, obtained in a trial of the OX40 agonist ivuxolimab. The receptors stem from an adult with an advanced solid tumor such as melanoma, head and neck, liver or kidney cancer.

The chain joins TRBV5-1 to TRBJ1-3; possible D gene TRBD1, 5 bases. V gave up 1 base and J gave up 0 bases, with 17 bases separating them. The germline V gene has CDR1 SGHRS and CDR2 YFSETQ. The CDR3 runs to 18 residues. The CDR3 here is CASSLSGTEGSSGNTIYF. DNA of the CDR3: TGCGCCAGCAGCTTGTCCGGGACGGAGGGCTCCTCTGGAAACACCATATATTTT.

The chain carries TRBV28 and TRBJ2-7; 7 nucleotides agree with TRBD1. This CDR3 contains 14 residues. J was trimmed by 2 bases and V by 5 bases; bases with no gene match: 6. The germline V gene has CDR1 MDHEN and CDR2 SYDVKM. The CDR3 region is CASSTTGTPYEQYF. The CDR3 coding sequence is TGTGCCAGCAGTACGACAGGGACCCCCTACGAGCAGTACTTC.

The chain is built from TRBV10-3 and TRBJ1-1, with D possibly matching TRBD1 (5 bases). This CDR3 has 13 amino acids. Deletions cut 7 bases from V and 4 bases from J, with 13 bases between. Germline CDR1 reads ENHRY; CDR2 reads SYGVKD. This chain's CDR3 is CAITAGGTTEAFF. Written as DNA, the CDR3 is TGTGCCATCACCGCCGGGGGGACCACTGAAGCTTTCTTT.

The chain is built from TRBV18 and TRBJ1-5, with 12 bases fitting TRBD1. In germline, CDR1 is KGHSH, CDR2 LQKENI. The CDR3 is 18 amino acids. J lost 3 bases, V lost 6 bases, and 12 bases had no gene match. The CDR3 nucleotides read TGTGCCAGCTCTCCCGGGACAGGGGGCGAGGGGGCCAATCAGCCCCAGCATTTT. Its translation is CASSPGTGGEGANQPQHF.

The chain joins TRBV6-6 to TRBJ1-2; D gene unclear. Looked up from germline, CDR1 is MNHNY and CDR2 is SVGAGI (reference sequence). V was clipped by 6 bases and J by 4 bases, with 12 bases between them. CDR3 size: 13 residues. This CDR3 reads CASRSQIIYGYTF. Here the CDR3 DNA reads TGTGCCAGCAGGTCTCAGATCATCTATGGCTACACCTTC.

Judged by abundance, this clone is hyperexpanded. The V gene is TRBV6-6, the J gene TRBJ2-1; D call uncertain. V lost 5 bases, J lost 9 bases, and 17 bases lay in between. Germline values: CDR1 MNHNY, CDR2 SVGAGI (reference sequence). There are 14 residues in the CDR3. CDR3 in DNA: TGTGCCAGCAGTACCCCGGACCTTTCCTCTGAGCAGTTCTTC. Protein: CASSTPDLSSEQFF.

The chain carries TRBV7-2 and TRBJ1-1; D not resolved. CDR1 SGHTA and CDR2 FQGNSA come from the germline V gene. Between the trimmed V and J ends, which lost 3 bases and 6 bases, there was a span of 11 bases. CDR3 length: 13 amino acids. The CDR3 sequence is CASSFSIPSEAFF. The DNA for the CDR3 is TGTGCCAGCAGCTTCAGTATCCCTTCTGAAGCTTTCTTT.

The chain combines TRBV7-8 with TRBJ1-4; 12 nucleotides match TRBD1. CDR3 length equals 16 residues. After removal of 5 bases from V and 10 bases from J, the junction contained 11 bases not matched to a gene. CDR1 is SGHVS, CDR2 FQNEAQ, per germline. The CDR3 nucleotides read TGTGCCAGCAGCACCATCCGGGACAGGGGGCAGGGAAAACTGTTTTTT. Protein: CASSTIRDRGQGKLFF.

V is TRBV28 and J is TRBJ1-2, with no clear D. Germline V gene lookup returns CDR1 MDHEN and CDR2 SYDVKM. Trimming removed 2 bases from V and 0 bases from J, with 4 bases in between. There are 13 residues in the CDR3. CDR3 bases: TGTGCCAGCAGTTTAGGCGCTAACTATGGCTACACCTTC. Translation gives CASSLGANYGYTF.

The chain has TRBV10-3 and TRBJ2-7, with 9 nucleotides matching TRBD2. The CDR3 extends over 15 amino acids. In germline, CDR1 is ENHRY, CDR2 SYGVKD. Trimming at V came to 7 bases and at J to 5 bases, leaving 12 bases not matched to a gene. CDR3 loop: CAIKSAGTSKHEQYF. The CDR3, as DNA: TGTGCCATCAAGTCAGCCGGGACTAGCAAACACGAGCAGTACTTC.

J is TRBJ2-5 and V is TRBV20-1; D is unclear. CDR1 DFQATT and CDR2 SNEGSKA come from the germline V gene (reference sequence). This CDR3 comprises 11 residues. V was cut by 3 bases and J by 5 bases, with 7 bases left in between. The CDR3 is CSARKWETQYF. In nucleotides, the CDR3 is TGCAGTGCTAGGAAATGGGAGACCCAGTACTTC.

This rearrangement joins TRBV9 to TRBJ2-1, with D possibly being TRBD2 (5 bases). With 0 bases removed from V and 0 bases from J, the gap between germline ends came to 10 bases. Germline loops: CDR1 SGDLS, CDR2 YYNGEE. The CDR3 covers 16 residues. The CDR3 nucleotides are TGTGCCAGCAGCGTAGGGTCGGGGAGCTCCTACAATGAGCAGTTCTTC. Protein sequence: CASSVGSGSSYNEQFF.

The gene calls are TRBV7-9 and TRBJ1-3; D gene unclear. CDR1 SEHNR and CDR2 FQNEAQ come from the germline V gene (reference sequence). The CDR3 sequence is 14 residues long. Trimming shortened V by 5 bases and J by 0 bases, and 8 bases separated the two germline ends. The CDR3 here is CASSQYFSGNTIYF. In DNA form, the CDR3 reads TGTGCCAGCAGCCAATACTTCTCTGGAAACACCATATATTTT.

The chain links TRBV29-1 to TRBJ2-1, with D possibly being TRBD2 (5 bases). CDR1 SQVTM and CDR2 ANQGSEA come from the germline V gene. The CDR3 is 12 residues long. The V gene lost 4 bases and the J gene lost 6 bases, with 10 bases spanning the gap. The CDR3 here is CSVAGLGNEQFF. DNA of the CDR3: TGCAGCGTTGCGGGGTTGGGCAATGAGCAGTTCTTC.

This clone was recorded only once. V usage is TRBV11-2 and J usage is TRBJ2-3; D unresolved. The CDR3 has 17 residues. V lost 1 base and J lost 2, with 16 bases in between. CDR1 and CDR2 (germline): SGHAT, FQNNGV. The chain's CDR3 is CASSLGELGRYTDTQYF. CDR3 in DNA: TGTGCCAGCAGCTTAGGCGAGCTCGGGCGGTACACAGATACGCAGTATTTT.

This rearrangement joins TRBV10-3 to TRBJ1-1; 7 nucleotides align to TRBD1. Germline trimming cut 6 bases from V and 1 base from J; bases unmatched to any gene: 11. Germline CDR1 ENHRY, CDR2 SYGVKD. The CDR3 spans 16 residues. CDR3 sequence: CAIRGQEGGENTEAFF. The CDR3 DNA reads TGTGCCATCAGAGGACAGGAAGGGGGCGAGAACACTGAAGCTTTCTTT.

The count of this clone is one. The chain employs TRBV4-1 and TRBJ2-1; D is possibly TRBD1 (6 bases). CDR3 length: 13 residues. V was pared by 6 bases and J by 5 bases, with 11 bases between. CDR1 and CDR2 (germline): MGHRA, YSYEKL. The CDR3 protein is CASSFGQNNEQFF. Here the CDR3 DNA reads TGCGCCAGCAGTTTCGGACAGAACAATGAGCAGTTCTTC.

V usage is TRBV6-1 and J usage is TRBJ1-2, with D hard to call. The CDR3 is 12 amino acids. With 6 bases removed from V and 7 bases from J, the gap between germline ends came to 12 bases. Germline CDR1 is MNHNS and CDR2 is SASEGT. CDR3 region: CASRARASGYTF. CDR3 in DNA: TGTGCCAGCAGGGCCCGGGCTTCTGGCTACACCTTC.

The table lists this clone with a count of one. The genes are TRBV2 and TRBJ1-2; no reliable D call. The germline V and J ends were trimmed by 8 bases and 2 bases, with 9 bases remaining between them. The CDR3 spans 12 residues. Germline assignment: CDR1 SNHLY and CDR2 FYNNEI. CDR3 in DNA: TGTGCCAGCCGCCGTTGGAACTATGGCTACACCTTC. This encodes CASRRWNYGYTF.

J is TRBJ1-4 and V is TRBV5-4; 9 bases map to TRBD1. Germline trimming cut 4 bases from V and 8 bases from J; bases unmatched to any gene: 3. The CDR3 totals 13 residues. The V gene's germline CDR1 is SGHNT and CDR2 YYREEE (reference sequence). The DNA of the CDR3 is TGTGCCAGCAGCCCCGGGACAGGGGAAAAACTGTTTTTT. Its translation: CASSPGTGEKLFF.

This rearrangement joins TRBV11-1 to TRBJ1-1; unclear D gene. Germline V gives CDR1 SGHAT, CDR2 FQDESV (reference sequence). V lost 1 base to trimming and J lost 8 bases, with 11 bases between them. This CDR3 is built from 13 residues. The CDR3 bases are TGTGCCAGCAGCTTAGGGGGAGGACGGGAAGCTTTCTTT. This encodes CASSLGGGREAFF.

The gene calls are TRBV19 and TRBJ1-3; no clear D gene. Trimming removed 0 bases from V and 0 bases from J, with 9 bases in between. Germline CDR1 reads LNHDA; CDR2 reads SQIVND (reference sequence). The CDR3 loop spans 16 amino acids. DNA of the CDR3: TGTGCCAGTAGTATAGAACACCACGACTCTGGAAACACCATATATTTT. Translated: CASSIEHHDSGNTIYF.